One T cell receptor beta chain is described in this entry. Its antigen is not identified. This record belongs to a study of CXCR3-negative and CXCR3-positive naive CD8 T cells. Study-wide points: Much lower diversity was found in memory CD8+ cells, while both naive subsets had comparably high diversity. Whereas memory cells differed, naive CXCR3-negative and CXCR3-positive cells shared similar TRBV-TRBJ usage. More hydrophobic TRB CDR3s were found in CXCR3-positive naive cells than in CXCR3-negative naive cells.

Germline CDR1 and CDR2: SGHDT and YYEEEE. The CDR3 is 12 residues long. TRB cDNA libraries were made by UMI-labeled 5' RACE. Using the 5' RACE reads, TCRdb records one entry per CDR3 protein without DNA. This sample's clone table lists 46,000 or so distinct CDR3 sequences. The V gene is TRBV5-6, the J gene TRBJ2-1. This receptor was identified in a human donor in good health. Some clones in this sample may be carry-over from other donors' samples. Sequenced material: naive CXCR3- CD8+ T cells from blood. Subset described: CD45RO-CCR7+CD27+CD95- naive CD8+ T cells lacking CXCR3 (TNR3-). CDR3 protein: CASSPRTDEQFF.